A selection of T cell receptor beta chains follows, all from one sample in a study of CD8+ T cells in alopecia areata. The assay was immunoSEQ multiplex PCR, and TCRdb's table has in-frame clones only and misses some. Altogether about 190,000 clones are present, about 60% being singletons, with the ten largest covering roughly 0.71%. This material consisted of CD4+ T cells sorted from blood, taken at week 4, from a patient treated with tofacitinib. These receptors all stem from a human donor with alopecia areata. Each CDR3 is given with its conserved first and last residue. D genes are given only for firm matches. Some rows have no size entry. The others give once, few or many, or a class for an expanded clone.

clone size | J gene | V gene | D gene | CDR3 protein | CDR3 DNA
once | TRBJ2-7 | TRBV7-7 | . | CASRSETTPKEQYF | TGTGCCAGCAGATCTGAAACGACCCCAAAAGAGCAGTACTTC
few | TRBJ2-4 | TRBV30 | . | CAWGQLAKNIQYF | TGTGCCTGGGGACAGTTAGCCAAAAACATTCAGTACTTC
. | TRBJ2-1 | TRBV5-1 | . | CASSPASGAYNEQFF | TGCGCCAGCAGCCCGGCTTCGGGGGCCTACAATGAGCAGTTCTTC
few | TRBJ2-7 | TRBV6-6 | . | CASSRTGRYEQYF | TGTGCCAGCAGTCGAACGGGGAGATACGAGCAGTACTTC
. | TRBJ1-1 | TRBV10-3 | . | CAISESGSGDEAFF | TGTGCCATCAGTGAGTCGGGATCTGGGGACGAAGCTTTCTTT
. | TRBJ2-7 | TRBV2 | . | CASSEVAYEQYF | TGTGCCAGCAGTGAAGTCGCCTACGAGCAGTACTTC
once | TRBJ2-7 | TRBV7-9 | TRBD2 | CASSLAGGIPRQYF | TGTGCCAGCAGCTTAGCGGGAGGGATCCCGAGGCAGTACTTC
. | TRBJ2-3 | TRBV29-1 | TRBD2 | CSVGGLAGIDTQYF | TGCAGCGTTGGGGGACTAGCGGGAATCGATACGCAGTATTTT
. | TRBJ1-1 | TRBV29-1 | . | CSVQFQRGTEAFF | TGCAGCGTTCAATTCCAGCGGGGCACTGAAGCTTTCTTT
. | TRBJ2-7 | TRBV21-1 | . | CASIPLGLSVHEQYF | TGTGCCAGCATCCCCCTCGGGCTATCTGTCCACGAGCAGTACTTC